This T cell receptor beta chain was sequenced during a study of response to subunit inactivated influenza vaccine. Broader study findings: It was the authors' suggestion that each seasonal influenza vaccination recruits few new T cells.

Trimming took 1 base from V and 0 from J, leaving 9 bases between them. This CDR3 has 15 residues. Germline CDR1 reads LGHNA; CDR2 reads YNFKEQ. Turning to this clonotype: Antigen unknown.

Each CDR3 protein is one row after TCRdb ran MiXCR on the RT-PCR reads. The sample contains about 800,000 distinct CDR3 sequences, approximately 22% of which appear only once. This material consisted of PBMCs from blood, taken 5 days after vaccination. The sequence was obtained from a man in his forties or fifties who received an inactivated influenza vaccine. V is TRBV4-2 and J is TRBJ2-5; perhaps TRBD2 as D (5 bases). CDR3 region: CASSQGSGDQETQYF. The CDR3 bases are TGTGCCAGCAGCCAAGGGTCCGGGGACCAAGAGACCCAGTACTTC.